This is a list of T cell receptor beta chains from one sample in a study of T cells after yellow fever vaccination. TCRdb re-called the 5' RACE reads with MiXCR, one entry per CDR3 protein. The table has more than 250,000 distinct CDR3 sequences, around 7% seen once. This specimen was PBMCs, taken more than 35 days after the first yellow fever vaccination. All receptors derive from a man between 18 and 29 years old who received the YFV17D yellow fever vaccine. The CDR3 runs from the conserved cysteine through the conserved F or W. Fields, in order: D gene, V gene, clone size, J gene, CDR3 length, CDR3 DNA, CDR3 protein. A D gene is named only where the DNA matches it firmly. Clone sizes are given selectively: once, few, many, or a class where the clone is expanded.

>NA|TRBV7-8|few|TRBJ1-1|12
TGTGCCACTGGCTGGGGCACCTCTGAAGCTTTCTTT
CATGWGTSEAFF
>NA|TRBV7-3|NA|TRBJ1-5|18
TGTGCCAGCAGCTTAAGAAATTCCCAGGGCTTCTTCAATCAGCCCCAGCATTTT
CASSLRNSQGFFNQPQHF
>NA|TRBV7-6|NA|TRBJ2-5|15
TGTGCCAGCAGCAAAGCAGCGGAGCTCCAAGAGACCCAGTACTTC
CASSKAAELQETQYF
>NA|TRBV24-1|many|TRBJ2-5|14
TGTGCCACCAGTCCCCGGGGGCCCCAAGAGACCCAGTACTTC
CATSPRGPQETQYF
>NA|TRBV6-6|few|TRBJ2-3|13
TGTGCCAGCAGTTACAGGGGCCCAGATACGCAGTATTTT
CASSYRGPDTQYF
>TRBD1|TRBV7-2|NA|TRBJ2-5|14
TGTGCCTCAGCCGGGGACAGGGGAGGGGAGACCCAGTACTTC
CASAGDRGGETQYF
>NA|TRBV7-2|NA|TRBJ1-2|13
TGTGCCAGCAGCTTAGGTCCTGGAGGAGGCCACACCTTC
CASSLGPGGGHTF
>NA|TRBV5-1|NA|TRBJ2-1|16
TGCGCCAGCAGCTGGCCACAGGGCAATAATGGCAATGAGCAGTTCTTC
CASSWPQGNNGNEQFF
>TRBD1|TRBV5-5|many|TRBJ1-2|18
TGTGCCAGCAGCTTGATTGGCGGAGCGGGACAGGGGTCCTATGGCTACACCTTC
CASSLIGGAGQGSYGYTF
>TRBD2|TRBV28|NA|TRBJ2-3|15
TGTGCCAGCAGTTTTTCGCGGGGGGGGCAAGATACGCAGTATTTT
CASSFSRGGQDTQYF
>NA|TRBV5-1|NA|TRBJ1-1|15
TGCGCCAGCAGCTTGTCGGCCAGCGGGACCACTGAAGCTTTCTTT
CASSLSASGTTEAFF
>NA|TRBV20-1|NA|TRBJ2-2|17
TGCAGTGCTAGAGTTGTAGTGGGGCAGGGCATCACCGGGGAGCTGTTTTTT
CSARVVVGQGITGELFF
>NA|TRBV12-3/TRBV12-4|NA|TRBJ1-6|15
TGTGCCAGCAGTTTAGTTCTGGGAAGGCTTTCACCCCTCCACTTT
CASSLVLGRLSPLHF
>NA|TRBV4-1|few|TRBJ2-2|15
TGCGCCAGCAGCCATGGGACACGGAACACCGGGGAGCTGTTTTTT
CASSHGTRNTGELFF
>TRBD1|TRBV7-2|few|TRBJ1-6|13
TGTGCCAGCAGCTTAGGGACAGGTGGGACCCTCCACTTT
CASSLGTGGTLHF
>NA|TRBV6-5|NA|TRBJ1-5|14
TGTGCCAGCAGTTCTGCGAGGGGAAGTCAGCCCCAGCATTTT
CASSSARGSQPQHF
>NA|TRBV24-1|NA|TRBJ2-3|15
TGTGCCACCAGTCCTCTGGGGACCGGACCAGATACGCAGTATTTT
CATSPLGTGPDTQYF
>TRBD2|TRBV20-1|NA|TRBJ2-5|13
TGCAGTGCTAGACTAGCGGGGGCAGAGACCCAGTACTTC
CSARLAGAETQYF
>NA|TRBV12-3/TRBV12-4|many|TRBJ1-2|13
TGTGCCAGCAGTTTTCAAGGGGTTAGTGGCTACACCTTC
CASSFQGVSGYTF
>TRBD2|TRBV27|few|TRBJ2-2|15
TGTGCCAGCAGTTTTTCGACTAGCGGGGCTGGGGAGCTGTTTTTT
CASSFSTSGAGELFF
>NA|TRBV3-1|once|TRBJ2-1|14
TGTGCCAGCAGCCCCTACAGGGCCCCCAATGAGCAGTTCTTC
CASSPYRAPNEQFF
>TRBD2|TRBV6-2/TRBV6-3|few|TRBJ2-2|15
TGTGCCAGCAATTCCGGGACTAGCTACACCGGGGAGCTGTTTTTT
CASNSGTSYTGELFF
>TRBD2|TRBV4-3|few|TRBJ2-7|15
TGCGCCAGCAGCCCAGGAGCGGGGAAAAGCTACGAGCAGTACTTC
CASSPGAGKSYEQYF
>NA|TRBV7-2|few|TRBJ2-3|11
TGTGCCAGCACCCAGGCCGATACGCAGTATTTT
CASTQADTQYF
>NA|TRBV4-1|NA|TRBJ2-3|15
TGCGCCAGCAGCCAAATAGGGGAACGCACAGATACGCAGTATTTT
CASSQIGERTDTQYF
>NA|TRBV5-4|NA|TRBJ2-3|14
TGTGCCAGCAGCTCGCGGACTGACACAGATACGCAGTATTTT
CASSSRTDTDTQYF
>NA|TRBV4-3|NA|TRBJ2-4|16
TGCGCCAGCAGCCAAGATCCCGGTTTCGTAAGGAACATTCAGTACTTC
CASSQDPGFVRNIQYF
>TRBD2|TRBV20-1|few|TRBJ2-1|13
TGCAGTGCGCTAGCGGGGGGCGGTTATGAGCAGTTCTTC
CSALAGGGYEQFF